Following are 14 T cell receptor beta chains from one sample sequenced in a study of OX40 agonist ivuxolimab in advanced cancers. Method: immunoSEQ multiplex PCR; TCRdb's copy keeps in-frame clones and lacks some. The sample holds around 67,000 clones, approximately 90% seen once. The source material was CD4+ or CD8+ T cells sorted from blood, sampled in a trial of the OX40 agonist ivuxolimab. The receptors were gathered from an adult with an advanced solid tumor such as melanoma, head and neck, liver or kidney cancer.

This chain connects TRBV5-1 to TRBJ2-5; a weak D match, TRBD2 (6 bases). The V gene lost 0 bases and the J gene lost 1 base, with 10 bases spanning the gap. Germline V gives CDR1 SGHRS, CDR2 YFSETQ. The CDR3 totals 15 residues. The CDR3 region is CASSLDGGTQETQYF. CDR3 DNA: TGCGCCAGCAGCTTGGATGGGGGGACCCAAGAGACCCAGTACTTC.

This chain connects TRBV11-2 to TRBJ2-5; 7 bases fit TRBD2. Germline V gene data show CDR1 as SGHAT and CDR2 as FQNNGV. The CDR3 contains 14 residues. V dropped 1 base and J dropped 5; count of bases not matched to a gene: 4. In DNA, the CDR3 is TGTGCCAGCAGCTTAGCGGGGGGTCGGGAGACCCAGTACTTC. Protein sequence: CASSLAGGRETQYF.

The CDR3 sequence is CASSQDRDFGGEAQHF. CDR3 nucleotide sequence: TGTGCCAGCAGCCAAGATCGGGACTTCGGGGGAGAGGCCCAGCATTTT. The chain employs TRBV4-2 and TRBJ1-5; perhaps TRBD1 as D (5 bases). With 0 bases removed from V and 11 bases from J, the gap between germline ends came to 20 bases. In germline, CDR1 is LGHNA, CDR2 YNFKEQ. The CDR3 is made up of 16 amino acids.

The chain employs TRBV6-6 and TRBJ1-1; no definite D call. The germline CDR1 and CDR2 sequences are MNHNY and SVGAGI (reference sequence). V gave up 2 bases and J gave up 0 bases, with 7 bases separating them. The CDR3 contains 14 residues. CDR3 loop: CASSYNRMNTEAFF. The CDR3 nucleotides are TGTGCCAGCAGTTACAACAGAATGAACACTGAAGCTTTCTTT.

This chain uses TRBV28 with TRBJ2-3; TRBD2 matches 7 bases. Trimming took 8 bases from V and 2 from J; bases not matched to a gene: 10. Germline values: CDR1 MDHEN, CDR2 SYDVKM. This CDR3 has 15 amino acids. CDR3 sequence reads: CASSPPGLHTDTQYF. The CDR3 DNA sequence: TGTGCCAGCTCTCCCCCGGGACTACACACAGATACGCAGTATTTT.

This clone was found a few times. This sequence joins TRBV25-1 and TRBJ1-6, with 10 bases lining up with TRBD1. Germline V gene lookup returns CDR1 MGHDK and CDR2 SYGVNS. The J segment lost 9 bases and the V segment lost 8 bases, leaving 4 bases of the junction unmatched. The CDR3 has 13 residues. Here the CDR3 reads CASAGTGVSPLHF. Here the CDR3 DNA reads TGTGCCAGCGCCGGGACAGGGGTTTCACCCCTCCACTTT.

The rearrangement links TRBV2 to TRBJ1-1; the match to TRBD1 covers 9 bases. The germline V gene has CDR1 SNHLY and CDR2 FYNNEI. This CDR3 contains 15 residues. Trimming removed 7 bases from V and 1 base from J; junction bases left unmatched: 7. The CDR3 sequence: CASNRGLVKNTEAFF. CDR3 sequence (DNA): TGTGCCAGCAACAGGGGGCTTGTTAAGAACACTGAAGCTTTCTTT. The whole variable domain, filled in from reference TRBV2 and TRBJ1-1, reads EPEVTQTPSHQVTQMGQEVILRCVPISNHLYFYWYRQILGQKVEFLVSFYNNEISEKSEIFDDQFSVERPDGSNFTLKIRSTKLEDSAMYFCASNRGLVKNTEAFFGQGTRLTVV.

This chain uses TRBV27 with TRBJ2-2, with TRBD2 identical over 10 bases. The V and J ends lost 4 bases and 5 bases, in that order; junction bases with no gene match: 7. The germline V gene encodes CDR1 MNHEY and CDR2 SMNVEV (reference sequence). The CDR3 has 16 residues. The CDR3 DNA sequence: TGTGCCAGCAGTTCGCTAGCGGGAGTGTTGACCGGGGAGCTGTTTTTT. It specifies CASSSLAGVLTGELFF.

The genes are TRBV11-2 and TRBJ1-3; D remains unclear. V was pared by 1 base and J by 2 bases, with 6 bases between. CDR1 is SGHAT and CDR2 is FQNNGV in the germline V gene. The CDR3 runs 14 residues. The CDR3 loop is CASSLGVPGNTIYF. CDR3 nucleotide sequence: TGTGCCAGCAGCTTAGGTGTTCCTGGAAACACCATATATTTT.

The CDR3 coding sequence is TGTGCCAGCAGCTTAGGCCTAGCGGTCCTCACAGATACGCAGTATTTT. Amino acid sequence: CASSLGLAVLTDTQYF. The V and J genes are TRBV7-9 and TRBJ2-3; TRBD2 matches at 7 bases. Trimming removed 1 base from V and 2 bases from J; junction bases left unmatched: 6. This CDR3 contains 16 residues. Germline lookup yields CDR1 SEHNR and CDR2 FQNEAQ (reference sequence).

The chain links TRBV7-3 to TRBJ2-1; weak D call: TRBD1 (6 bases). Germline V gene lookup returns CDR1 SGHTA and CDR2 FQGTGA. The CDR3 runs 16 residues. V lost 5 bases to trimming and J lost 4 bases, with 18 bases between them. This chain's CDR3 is CASSPRLDSLYNEQFF. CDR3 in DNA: TGTGCCAGCAGCCCCCGGCTGGACAGCTTATACAATGAGCAGTTCTTC.

CDR3 DNA: TGTGCCAGCAGCTTAGACGGGCAGGGGCGAGGCTACACCTTC. It codes for CASSLDGQGRGYTF. The genes are TRBV7-2 and TRBJ1-2, with D tentatively TRBD1 (6 bases). Trimming left V 1 base short and J 8 bases short, with 14 bases between. The CDR3 extends over 14 amino acids. Germline V gene data show CDR1 as SGHTA and CDR2 as FQGNSA.

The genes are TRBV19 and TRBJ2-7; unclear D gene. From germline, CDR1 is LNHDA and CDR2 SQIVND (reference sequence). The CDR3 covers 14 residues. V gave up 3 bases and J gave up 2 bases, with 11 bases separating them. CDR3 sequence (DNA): TGTGCCAGTAGTATCGGGTCTCCCACCTACGAGCAGTACTTC. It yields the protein CASSIGSPTYEQYF.

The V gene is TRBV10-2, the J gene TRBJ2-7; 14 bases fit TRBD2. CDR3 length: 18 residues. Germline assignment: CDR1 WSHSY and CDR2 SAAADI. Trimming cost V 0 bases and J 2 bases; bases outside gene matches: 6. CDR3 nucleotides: TGCGCCAGCAGTGAGTCGGCGGGACTAGCGGGGGAGACCTACGAGCAGTACTTC. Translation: CASSESAGLAGETYEQYF.